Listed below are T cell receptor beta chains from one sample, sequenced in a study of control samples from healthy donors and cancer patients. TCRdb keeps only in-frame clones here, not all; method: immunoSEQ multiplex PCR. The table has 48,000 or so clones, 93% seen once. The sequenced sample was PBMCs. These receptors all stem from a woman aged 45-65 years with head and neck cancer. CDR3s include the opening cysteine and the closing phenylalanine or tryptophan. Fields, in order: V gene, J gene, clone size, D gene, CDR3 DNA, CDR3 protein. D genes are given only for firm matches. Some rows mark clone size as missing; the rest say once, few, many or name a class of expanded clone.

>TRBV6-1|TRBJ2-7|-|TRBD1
TGTGCCAGCAGTGAAGCATCCGGGACAGGAGCCTACGAGCAGTACTTC
CASSEASGTGAYEQYF
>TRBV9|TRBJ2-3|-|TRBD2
TGTGCCAGCAGCGTAGGGACTAGCGATAGCACAGATACGCAGTATTTT
CASSVGTSDSTDTQYF
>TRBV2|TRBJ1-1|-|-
TGTGCCAGCAGAACCGGTCGGGTCCCCAACACTGAAGCTTTCTTT
CASRTGRVPNTEAFF
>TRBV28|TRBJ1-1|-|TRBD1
TGTGCCAGCAGTTCCAGGGGGCACGGCACTGAAGCTTTCTTT
CASSSRGHGTEAFF
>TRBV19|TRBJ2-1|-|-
TGTGCCAGTAGTATCCCGCTACGCTCCTACAATGAGCAGTTCTTC
CASSIPLRSYNEQFF
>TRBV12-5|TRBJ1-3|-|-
TGTGCTAGTGGTTTGGGGCCAGGGAGGAGTAACACCATATATTTT
CASGLGPGRSNTIYF
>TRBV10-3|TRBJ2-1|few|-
TGTGCCATCAGTGCAAGCGTAGGCTCCTACAATGAGCAGTTCTTC
CAISASVGSYNEQFF
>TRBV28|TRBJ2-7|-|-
TGTGCCAGCAGTTTGGTAGCGCTTACCTACGAGCAGTACTTC
CASSLVALTYEQYF
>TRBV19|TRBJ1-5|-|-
TGTGCCAGTATTCCGGGTAGCAATCAGCCCCAGCATTTT
CASIPGSNQPQHF
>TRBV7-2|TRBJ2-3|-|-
TGTGCCAGCAGCCTTCTTAACTCCCGAATGGGAATAGATACGCAGTATTTT
CASSLLNSRMGIDTQYF
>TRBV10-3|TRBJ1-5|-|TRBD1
TGTGCCATCAGTGATGGGACAGGGTTGAATCAGCCCCAGCATTTT
CAISDGTGLNQPQHF
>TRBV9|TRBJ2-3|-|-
TGTGCCAGCAGCGTACAGGGGGGTACGCAGTATTTT
CASSVQGGTQYF
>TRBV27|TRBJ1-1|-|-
TGTGCCAGCAGTTTCCAGAATAGGAACACTGAAGCTTTCTTT
CASSFQNRNTEAFF
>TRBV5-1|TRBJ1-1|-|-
TGCGCCAGCAGCTTGGCACTCGCCGGGACGGCGAACACTGAAGCTTTCTTT
CASSLALAGTANTEAFF
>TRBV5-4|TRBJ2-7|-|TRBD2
TGTGCCAGCAGCTCTAGCGGGGGTCCCTACGAGCAGTACTTC
CASSSSGGPYEQYF
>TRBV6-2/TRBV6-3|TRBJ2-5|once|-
TGTGCCAGCAGCCGCGGGACATGGGCAATCGAGGACTTC
CASSRGTWAIEDF
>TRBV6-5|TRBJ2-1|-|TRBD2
TGTGCCAGCAGTTTAGCGGGAGGAGGGTACAATGAGCAGTTCTTC
CASSLAGGGYNEQFF
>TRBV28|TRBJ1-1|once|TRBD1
TGTGCCAGCAGTTTACCCTCCGGGACAGAAGAAGCTTTCTTT
CASSLPSGTEEAFF
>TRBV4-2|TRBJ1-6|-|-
TGTGCCAGCAGCCAAGATGGAACGGAGAATTCACCCCTCCACTTT
CASSQDGTENSPLHF
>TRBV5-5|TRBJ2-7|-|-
TGTGCCAGCAGCTTGGAGTGGACAGTACGGGACGAGCAGTACTTC
CASSLEWTVRDEQYF
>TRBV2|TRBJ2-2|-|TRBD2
TGTGCCAGCAGTTTTAGCGGGGGGCAAGCCGGGGAGCTGTTTTTT
CASSFSGGQAGELFF
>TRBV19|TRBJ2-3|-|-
TGTGCCAGTACGGGGCGCACAGATACGCAGTATTTT
CASTGRTDTQYF
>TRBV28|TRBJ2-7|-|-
TGTGCCAGCAGCCGAGGGGGGGGTCAGTTTCTCTACGAGCAGTACTTC
CASSRGGGQFLYEQYF
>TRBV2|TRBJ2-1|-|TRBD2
TGTGCCAGCGGGACTAGCGGGAGTGGAAATGAGCAGTTCTTC
CASGTSGSGNEQFF
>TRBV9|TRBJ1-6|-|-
TGTGCCAGCAGCGTGGGGGCTGGTCTCTCCTATAATTCACCCCTCCACTTT
CASSVGAGLSYNSPLHF
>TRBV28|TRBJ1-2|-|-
TGTGCCAGCAGTCGTCCCGGGACAACCGGGAGCTATGGCTACACCTTC
CASSRPGTTGSYGYTF
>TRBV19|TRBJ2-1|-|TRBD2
TGTGCCAGTAGTCCGTTGGGACTAGCGGGGGAGATGTTTTCTTACAATGAGCAGTTCTTC
CASSPLGLAGEMFSYNEQFF
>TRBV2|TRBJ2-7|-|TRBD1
TGTGCCAGCATTCCGACAGGGGGAGCCTACGAGCAGTACTTC
CASIPTGGAYEQYF
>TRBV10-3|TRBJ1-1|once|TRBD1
TGTGCCATCAGTGATGGCCAGGGGGTGAAGAACACTGAAGCTTTCTTT
CAISDGQGVKNTEAFF
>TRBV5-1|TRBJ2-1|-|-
TGCGCCAGCAGCCCCGGGCCATCTCGGGGCAATGAGCAGTTCTTC
CASSPGPSRGNEQFF
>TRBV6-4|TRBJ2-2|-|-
TGTGCCAGCAGTGACACCCCCAGGAACACCGGGGAGCTGTTTTTT
CASSDTPRNTGELFF
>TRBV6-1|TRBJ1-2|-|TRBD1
TGTGCCAGCAGTGAAGTCAGGGGGTATGGCTACACCTTC
CASSEVRGYGYTF
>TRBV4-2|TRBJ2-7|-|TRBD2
TGTGCCAGCAGCCAAGATAGAGGAGGGGAGCGGGAGGGGTACGAGCAGTACTTC
CASSQDRGGEREGYEQYF
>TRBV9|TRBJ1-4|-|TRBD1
TGTGCCAGCAGCGCCTTTGTCCCGGGACAGGGCTTTAATGAAAAACTGTTTTTT
CASSAFVPGQGFNEKLFF
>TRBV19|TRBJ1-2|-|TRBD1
TGTGCCAGTACCTCGACAGGGAGAGGTAACTATGGCTACACCTTC
CASTSTGRGNYGYTF
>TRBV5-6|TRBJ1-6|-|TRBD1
TGTGCCAGCAGCTTGGCGGCAGGGGGCGTAAATTCACCCCTCCACTTT
CASSLAAGGVNSPLHF
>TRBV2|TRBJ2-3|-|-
TGTGCCAGCAGTGGAGTGGCTTTCACAGATACGCAGTATTTT
CASSGVAFTDTQYF
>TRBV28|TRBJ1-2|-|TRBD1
TGTGCCAGCAGTATTACACAGGGGCGTGATGGCGGCTACACCTTC
CASSITQGRDGGYTF
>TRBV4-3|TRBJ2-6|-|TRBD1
TGCGCCAGCAGCCATCGACAGGGCTCTGGGGCCAACGTCCTGACTTTC
CASSHRQGSGANVLTF
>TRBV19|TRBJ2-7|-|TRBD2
TGTGCCAGTACACAGACGGGAGGAATCTACGAGCAGTACTTC
CASTQTGGIYEQYF
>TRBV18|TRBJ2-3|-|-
TGTGCCAGCTCACCCCCCCCGACGCGGGCTGCCTTTACAGATACGCAGTATTTT
CASSPPPTRAAFTDTQYF
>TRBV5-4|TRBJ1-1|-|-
TGTGCCAGCAGCTTGCTACAGGGATCGAACACTGAAGCTTTCTTT
CASSLLQGSNTEAFF
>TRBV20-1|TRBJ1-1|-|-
TGCAGTGCTAGAGTGAACACTGAAGCTTTCTTT
CSARVNTEAFF
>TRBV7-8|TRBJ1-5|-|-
TGTGCCAGCAGTCCCGGTAAGGGAGGAAAACAGCCCCAGCATTTT
CASSPGKGGKQPQHF
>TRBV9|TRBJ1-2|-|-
TGTGCCAGCAGCGTCGGGGGCGGTGGGGGGAATGGCTACACCTTC
CASSVGGGGGNGYTF
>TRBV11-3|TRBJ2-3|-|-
TGTGCCAGCAGCTTGAGGCTTTACAATAGCACAGATACGCAGTATTTT
CASSLRLYNSTDTQYF
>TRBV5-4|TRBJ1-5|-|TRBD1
TGTGCCAGCAGCCAGGGGACAGGGGCCCAGCCCCAGCATTTT
CASSQGTGAQPQHF
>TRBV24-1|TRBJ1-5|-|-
TGTGCCACCAGTGATTTAGGCGGGAATCAGCCCCAGCATTTT
CATSDLGGNQPQHF
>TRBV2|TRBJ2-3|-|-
TGTGCCAGTCGGGTTGAGGGATCCACAGATACGCAGTATTTT
CASRVEGSTDTQYF
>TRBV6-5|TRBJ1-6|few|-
TGTGCCAGCAGTTTTACTCGACAGGAAAATTCACCCCTCCACTTT
CASSFTRQENSPLHF
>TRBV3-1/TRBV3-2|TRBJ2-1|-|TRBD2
TGTGCCAGCAGCCAGGAGGGACTAGCGGGAGGGGATGAGCAGTTCTTC
CASSQEGLAGGDEQFF
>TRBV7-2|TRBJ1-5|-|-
TGTGCCAGCAGCCCGGGACGTATAAGAAATCAGCCCCAGCATTTT
CASSPGRIRNQPQHF
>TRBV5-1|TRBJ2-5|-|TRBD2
TGCGCCAGCAGCTCTGGACTAGCGGGAATGGAGACCCAGTACTTC
CASSSGLAGMETQYF
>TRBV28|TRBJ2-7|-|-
TGTGCCAGCAGTTTTCGGGCCTACGAGCAGTACTTC
CASSFRAYEQYF
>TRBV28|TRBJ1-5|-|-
TGTGCCAGCAGGCCTGCCGACGGAGAATCGATGTATAGCAATCAGCCCCAGCATTTT
CASRPADGESMYSNQPQHF
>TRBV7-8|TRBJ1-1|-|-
TGTGCCAGCAGCCCCGAATCTTCCCTAGAAGCTTTCTTT
CASSPESSLEAFF
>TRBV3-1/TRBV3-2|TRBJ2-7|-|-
TGTGCCAGCAGCAATCAGGCGTTCTCCTACGAGCAGTACTTC
CASSNQAFSYEQYF